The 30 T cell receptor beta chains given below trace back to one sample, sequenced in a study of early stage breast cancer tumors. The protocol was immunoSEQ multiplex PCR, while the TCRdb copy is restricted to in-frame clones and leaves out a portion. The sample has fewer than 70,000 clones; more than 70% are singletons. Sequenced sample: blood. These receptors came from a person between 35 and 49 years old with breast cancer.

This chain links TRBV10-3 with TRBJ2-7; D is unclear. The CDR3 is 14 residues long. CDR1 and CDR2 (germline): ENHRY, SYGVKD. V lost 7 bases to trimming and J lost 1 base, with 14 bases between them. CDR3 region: CAIMNGPSSYEQYF. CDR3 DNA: TGTGCCATCATGAACGGACCTAGTTCCTACGAGCAGTACTTC.

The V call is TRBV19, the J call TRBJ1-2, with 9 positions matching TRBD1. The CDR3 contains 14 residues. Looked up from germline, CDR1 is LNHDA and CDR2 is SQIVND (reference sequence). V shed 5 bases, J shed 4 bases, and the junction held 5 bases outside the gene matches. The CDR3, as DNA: TGTGCCAGTAGTCCGGGGGACAGGGCCTATGGCTACACCTTC. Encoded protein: CASSPGDRAYGYTF. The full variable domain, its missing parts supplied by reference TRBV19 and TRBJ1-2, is DGGITQSPKYLFRKEGQNVTLSCEQNLNHDAMYWYRQDPGQGLRLIYYSQIVNDFQKGDIAEGYSVSREKKESFPLTVTSAQKNPTAFYLCASSPGDRAYGYTFGSGTRLTVV.

The DNA for the CDR3 is TGTGCTAGTACATCCGGGACAGGAAAGGCCGGGGAGCTGTTTTTT. This translates into CASTSGTGKAGELFF. The chain carries TRBV12-5 and TRBJ2-2; TRBD1 agrees at 8 bases. Germline V CDR1 and CDR2: LGHNT, FRNRAP. V trimming: 8 bases; J trimming: 6 bases; junction bases outside the gene matches: 11. CDR3 length equals 15 residues.

The CDR3 spells CAGSSGRGNEQFF. The CDR3 nucleotides read TGTGCCGGGTCTAGCGGGAGGGGCAATGAGCAGTTCTTC. The rearrangement links TRBV7-8 to TRBJ2-1; 12 nucleotides align to TRBD2. Unmatched junction bases numbered 5, after V lost 11 bases and J lost 6 bases. CDR3 length: 13 residues. Looked up from germline, CDR1 is SGHVS and CDR2 is FQNEAQ.

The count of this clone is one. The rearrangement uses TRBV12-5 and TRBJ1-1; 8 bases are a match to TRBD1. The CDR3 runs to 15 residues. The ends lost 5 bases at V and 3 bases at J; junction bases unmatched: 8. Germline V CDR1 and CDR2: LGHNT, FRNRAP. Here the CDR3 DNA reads TGTGCTAGTGGTCGTTCAGGGGGCACGGACACTGAAGCTTTCTTT. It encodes CASGRSGGTDTEAFF. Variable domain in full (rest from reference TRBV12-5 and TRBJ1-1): DARVTQTPRHKVTEMGQEVTMRCQPILGHNTVFWYRQTMMQGLELLAYFRNRAPLDDSGMPKDRFSAEMPDATLATLKIQPSEPRDSAVYFCASGRSGGTDTEAFFGQGTRLTVV.

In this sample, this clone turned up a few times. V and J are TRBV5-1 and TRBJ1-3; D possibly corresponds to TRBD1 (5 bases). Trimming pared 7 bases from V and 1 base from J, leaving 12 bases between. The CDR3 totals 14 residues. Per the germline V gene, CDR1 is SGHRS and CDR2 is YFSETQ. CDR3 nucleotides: TGCGCCAGCCGCGAACAGGATTCTGGAAACACCATATATTTT. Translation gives CASREQDSGNTIYF.

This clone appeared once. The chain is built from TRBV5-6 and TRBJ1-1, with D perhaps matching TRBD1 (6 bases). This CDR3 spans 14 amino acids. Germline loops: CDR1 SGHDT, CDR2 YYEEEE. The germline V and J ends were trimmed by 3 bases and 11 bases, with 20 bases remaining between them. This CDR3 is CASSWRVGASKAFF. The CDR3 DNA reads TGTGCCAGCAGCTGGCGGGTGGGGGCCTCGAAGGCTTTCTTT.

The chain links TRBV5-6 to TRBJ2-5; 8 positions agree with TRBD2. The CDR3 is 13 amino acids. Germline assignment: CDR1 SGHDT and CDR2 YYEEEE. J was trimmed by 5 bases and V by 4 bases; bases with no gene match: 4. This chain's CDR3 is CASSQTGGETQYF. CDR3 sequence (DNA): TGTGCCAGCAGCCAAACGGGGGGGGAGACCCAGTACTTC.

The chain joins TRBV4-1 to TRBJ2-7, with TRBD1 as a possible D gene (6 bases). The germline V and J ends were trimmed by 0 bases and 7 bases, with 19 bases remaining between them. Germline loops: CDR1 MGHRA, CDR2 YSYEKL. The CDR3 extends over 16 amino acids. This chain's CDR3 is CASSQEGTSRAWEQYF. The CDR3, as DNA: TGCGCCAGCAGCCAAGAGGGGACATCCCGCGCTTGGGAGCAGTACTTC.

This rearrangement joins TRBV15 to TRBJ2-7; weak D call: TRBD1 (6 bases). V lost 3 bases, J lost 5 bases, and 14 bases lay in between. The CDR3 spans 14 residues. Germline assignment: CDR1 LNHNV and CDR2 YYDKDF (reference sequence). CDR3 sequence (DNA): TGTGCCACCAGCAGGTATATGGGGGCGGACGAGCAGTACTTC. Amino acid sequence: CATSRYMGADEQYF.

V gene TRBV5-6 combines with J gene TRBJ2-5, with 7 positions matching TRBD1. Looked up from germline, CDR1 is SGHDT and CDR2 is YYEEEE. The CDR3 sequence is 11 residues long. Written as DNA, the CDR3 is TGTAACACTGACAGGGCGGAGACCCAGTACTTC. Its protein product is CNTDRAETQYF.

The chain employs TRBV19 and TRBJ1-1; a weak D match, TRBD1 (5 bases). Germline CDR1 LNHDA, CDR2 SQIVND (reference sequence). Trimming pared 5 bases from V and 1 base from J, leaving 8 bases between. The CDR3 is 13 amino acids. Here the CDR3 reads CASSEQANTEAFF. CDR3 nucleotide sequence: TGTGCCAGTAGTGAACAGGCGAACACTGAAGCTTTCTTT.

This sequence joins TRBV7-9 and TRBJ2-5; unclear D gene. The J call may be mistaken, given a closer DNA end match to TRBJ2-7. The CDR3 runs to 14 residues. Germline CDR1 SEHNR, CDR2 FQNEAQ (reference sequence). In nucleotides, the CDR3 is TGTGCCAGCAGCTTAGACTATGCTGACTACGAGCAGTACTTC. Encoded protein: CASSLDYADYEQYF.

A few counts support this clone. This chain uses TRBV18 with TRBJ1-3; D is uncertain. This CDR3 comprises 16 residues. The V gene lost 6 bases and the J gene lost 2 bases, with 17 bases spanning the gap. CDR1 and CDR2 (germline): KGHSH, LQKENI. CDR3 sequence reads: CASSLLEGNPGNTIYF. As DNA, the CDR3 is TGTGCCAGCTCCCTCTTGGAGGGTAACCCTGGAAACACCATATATTTT. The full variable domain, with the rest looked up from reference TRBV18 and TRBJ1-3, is NAGVMQNPRHLVRRRGQEARLRCSPMKGHSHVYWYRQLPEEGLKFMVYLQKENIIDESGMPKERFSAEFPKEGPSILRIQQVVRGDSAAYFCASSLLEGNPGNTIYFGEGSWLTVV.

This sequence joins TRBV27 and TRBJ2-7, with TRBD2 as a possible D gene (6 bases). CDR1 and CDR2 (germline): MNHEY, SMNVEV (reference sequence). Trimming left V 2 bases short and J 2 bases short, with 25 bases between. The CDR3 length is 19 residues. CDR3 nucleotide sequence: TGTGCCAGCAGTTTAGATTTTAGAGAGAGGGGCGGGACGACCTACGAGCAGTACTTC. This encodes CASSLDFRERGGTTYEQYF.

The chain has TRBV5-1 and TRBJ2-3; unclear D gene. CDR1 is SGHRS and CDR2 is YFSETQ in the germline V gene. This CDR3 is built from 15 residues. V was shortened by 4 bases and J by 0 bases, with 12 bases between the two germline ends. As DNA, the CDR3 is TGCGCCAGCAGCATATTCAGTGGTAGCACAGATACGCAGTATTTT. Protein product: CASSIFSGSTDTQYF. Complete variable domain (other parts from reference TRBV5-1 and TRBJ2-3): KAGVTQTPRYLIKTRGQQVTLSCSPISGHRSVSWYQQTPGQGLQFLFEYFSETQRNKGNFPGRFSGRQFSNSRSEMNVSTLELGDSALYLCASSIFSGSTDTQYFGPGTRLTVL.

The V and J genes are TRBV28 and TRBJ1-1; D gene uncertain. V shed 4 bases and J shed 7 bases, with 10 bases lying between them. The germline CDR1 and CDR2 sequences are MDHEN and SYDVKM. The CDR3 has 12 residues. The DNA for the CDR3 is TGTGCCAGCAGTTGGGGAAAATTTGAAGCTTTCTTT. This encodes CASSWGKFEAFF.

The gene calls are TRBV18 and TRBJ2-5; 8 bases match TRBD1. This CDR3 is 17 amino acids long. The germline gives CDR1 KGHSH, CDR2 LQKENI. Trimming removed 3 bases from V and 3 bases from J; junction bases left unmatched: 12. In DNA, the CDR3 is TGTGCCAGCTCACCGCCGTCCACGGACAGGGAAGAAGAGACCCAGTACTTC. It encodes CASSPPSTDREEETQYF.

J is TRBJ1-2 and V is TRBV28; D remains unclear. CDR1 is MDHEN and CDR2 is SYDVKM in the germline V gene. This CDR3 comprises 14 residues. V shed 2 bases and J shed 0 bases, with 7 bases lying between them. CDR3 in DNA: TGTGCCAGCAGTTTACTACCAGCTAACTATGGCTACACCTTC. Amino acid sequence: CASSLLPANYGYTF.

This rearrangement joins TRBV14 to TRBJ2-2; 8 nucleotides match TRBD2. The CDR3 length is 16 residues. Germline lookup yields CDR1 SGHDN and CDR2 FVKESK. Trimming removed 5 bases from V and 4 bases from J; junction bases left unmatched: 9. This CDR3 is CASSVQAGALTGELFF. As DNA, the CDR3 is TGTGCCAGCAGCGTACAAGCGGGAGCGCTCACCGGGGAGCTGTTTTTT.

The CDR3 is CASSPPGRWATNEKLFF. The CDR3 bases are TGTGCCAGCTCACCGCCGGGAAGGTGGGCAACTAATGAAAAACTGTTTTTT. This chain uses TRBV18 with TRBJ1-4; D gene uncertain. Germline loops: CDR1 KGHSH, CDR2 LQKENI. The CDR3 runs to 17 residues. V was trimmed by 3 bases and J by 0 bases, leaving 14 bases between them.

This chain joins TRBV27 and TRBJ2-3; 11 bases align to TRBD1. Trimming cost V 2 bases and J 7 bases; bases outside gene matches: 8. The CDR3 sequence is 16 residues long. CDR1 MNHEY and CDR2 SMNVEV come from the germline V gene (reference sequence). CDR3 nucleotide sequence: TGTGCCAGCAGTTTACTCTGGACAGGGGGCATGAATACGCAGTATTTT. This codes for CASSLLWTGGMNTQYF.

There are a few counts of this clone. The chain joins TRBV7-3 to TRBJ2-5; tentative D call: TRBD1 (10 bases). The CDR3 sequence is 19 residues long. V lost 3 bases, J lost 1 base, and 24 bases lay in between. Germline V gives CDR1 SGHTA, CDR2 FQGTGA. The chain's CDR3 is CASSFRDRGGSGSQETQYF. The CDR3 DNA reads TGTGCCAGCAGCTTTAGGGACAGGGGTGGTAGCGGGAGCCAAGAGACCCAGTACTTC.

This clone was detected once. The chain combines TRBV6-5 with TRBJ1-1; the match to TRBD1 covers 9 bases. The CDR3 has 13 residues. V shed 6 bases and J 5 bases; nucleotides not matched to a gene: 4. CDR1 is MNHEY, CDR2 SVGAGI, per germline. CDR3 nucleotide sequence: TGTGCCAGCAGGACAGGGGGATTAACTGAAGCTTTCTTT. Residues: CASRTGGLTEAFF.

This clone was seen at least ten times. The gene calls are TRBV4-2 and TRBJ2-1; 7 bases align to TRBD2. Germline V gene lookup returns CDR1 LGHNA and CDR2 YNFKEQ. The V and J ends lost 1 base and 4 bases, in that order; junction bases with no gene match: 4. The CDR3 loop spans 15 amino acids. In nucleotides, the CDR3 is TGTGCCAGCAGCCAAGGACTAGCAGATTACAATGAGCAGTTCTTC. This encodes CASSQGLADYNEQFF.

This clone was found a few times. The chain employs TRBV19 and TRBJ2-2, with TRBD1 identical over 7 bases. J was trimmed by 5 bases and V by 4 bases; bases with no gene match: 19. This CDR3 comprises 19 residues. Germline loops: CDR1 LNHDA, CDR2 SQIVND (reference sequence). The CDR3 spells CASSRIGTDIFASTGELFF. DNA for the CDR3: TGTGCCAGTAGTAGGATCGGGACAGACATCTTCGCGTCGACCGGGGAGCTGTTTTTT. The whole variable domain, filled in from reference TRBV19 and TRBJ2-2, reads DGGITQSPKYLFRKEGQNVTLSCEQNLNHDAMYWYRQDPGQGLRLIYYSQIVNDFQKGDIAEGYSVSREKKESFPLTVTSAQKNPTAFYLCASSRIGTDIFASTGELFFGEGSRLTVL.

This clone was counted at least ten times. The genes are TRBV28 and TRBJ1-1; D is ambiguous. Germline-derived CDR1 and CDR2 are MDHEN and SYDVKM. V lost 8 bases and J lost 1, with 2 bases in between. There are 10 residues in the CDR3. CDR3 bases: TGTGCCAGCGGGAACACTGAAGCTTTCTTT. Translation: CASGNTEAFF. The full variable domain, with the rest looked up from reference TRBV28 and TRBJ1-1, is DVKVTQSSRYLVKRTGEKVFLECVQDMDHENMFWYRQDPGLGLRLIYFSYDVKMKEKGDIPEGYSVSREKKERFSLILESASTNQTSMYLCASGNTEAFFGQGTRLTVV.

The CDR3, as DNA: TGCGCCAGCAGCTTCGACGGCTATGGCTACACCTTC. It is translated as CASSFDGYGYTF. The chain joins TRBV5-1 to TRBJ1-2; D not resolved. In germline, CDR1 is SGHRS, CDR2 YFSETQ. Trimming pared 2 bases from V and 4 bases from J, leaving 6 bases between. This CDR3 spans 12 amino acids.

Here the CDR3 DNA reads TGTGCCAGCAGTTTAGGGATCCTCCTCAAGCAGTACTTC. Translated, it gives CASSLGILLKQYF. The chain joins TRBV28 to TRBJ2-7, with D unresolved. CDR1 and CDR2 (germline): MDHEN, SYDVKM. The CDR3 sequence is 13 residues long. The V end lost 2 bases, the J end lost 8 bases, and 13 bases lay between the germline ends.

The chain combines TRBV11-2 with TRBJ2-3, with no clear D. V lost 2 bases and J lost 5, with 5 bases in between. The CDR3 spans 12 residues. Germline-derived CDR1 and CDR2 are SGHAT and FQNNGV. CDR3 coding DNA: TGTGCCAGCAGCTTATATGGAGATACGCAGTATTTT. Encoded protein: CASSLYGDTQYF.